This T cell receptor beta chain is from a study of T cells after somatic rescue of genetic block (dated by TCRdb to 2020 to 2021). Study-level background: What the study looked at was long-term robustness, specifically in a T-cell system that came about through somatic rescue of a genetic block in T-cell development.

Points on this clone: The clone's antigen remains unknown. One base away there is no much larger clone; base qualities are not given.

Library preparation was by the immunoSEQ multiplex PCR assay. Here the immuneACCESS table is served through TCRdb, limited to in-frame sequences with V and J called. Missing clones are a known gap in these copies; in checked studies unresolved V genes cover under half, and the rest lacks a known reason. In all, the sample holds 15,000 or so clones, and more than 70% of those were seen once. 25% to 30% of the sample is taken by the ten largest. Trimming costs V 6 bases and J 2 bases, and their ends lie 11 bases apart. Spanning cysteine to phenylalanine, the CDR3 consists of 13 amino acids. Just the 39-base CDR3 DNA is kept, in frame starting at base 1. CDR1 SGHAT and CDR2 FQDESV are derived from the germline V gene (reference sequence).

This TCR came from a man between 18 and 29 years old. The chain couples TRBV11-1 to TRBJ2-7, and TRBD2 may be the D gene, going by 6 matching bases. Input material: peripheral blood mononuclear cells (PBMCs). The sequenced DNA is TGTGCCAGCAGTTCGGGAGTCGCCTACGAGCAGTACTTC. The translation is CASSSGVAYEQYF. The CDR3, completed at both ends by the reference TRBV11-1 and TRBJ2-7 genes, gives the full variable domain EAEVAQSPRYKITEKSQAVAFWCDPISGHATLYWYRQILGQGPELLVQFQDESVVDDSQLPKDRFSAERLKGVDSTLKIQPAELGDSAMYLCASSSGVAYEQYFGPGTRLTVT.